This T cell receptor (beta chain) was profiled in a study of CD8 T cells in ankylosing spondylitis (dated by TCRdb to the late 2010s). With respect to the entire study: The study set out to find disease-linked TCR variants by profiling T cell receptor beta repertoires in ankylosing spondylitis patients and healthy donors. The whole study cohort included over a hundred healthy donors and around 24 ankylosing spondylitis patients. Peripheral blood was sampled, and synovial fluid was also collected from ankylosing spondylitis patients.

The sequencing machine was an Illumina HiSeq 2500. Quantitative 5'-RACE with molecular barcodes was the method used to prepare the TCR beta libraries. As for how the authors treated the data: A new computational method based on a probabilistic model of VDJ rearrangement was used to identify disease-linked TCR variants. Clones were called with MiXCR by TCRdb after fastp trimmed the public reads at Q25, and only in-frame beta chains were retained. One record per CDR3 amino acid sequence lists the most common genes and DNA. For this entry, the V and J calls and clone size follow TCRdb and not the study's own pipeline. The sample table shows under 950,000 distinct CDR3 sequences, and 19% are seen once. About a fifth of the sample goes to the ten largest clones. On the study overall, not on this receptor specifically: Blood from ankylosing spondylitis patients appeared to be characterized by a TCR beta motif made up of several highly homologous amino acid variants. The disease-linked clones showed a CD8+ phenotype and occurred at relatively low frequencies in peripheral blood. Some of the motif variants had been reported before in the synovial fluid and blood of reactive arthritis patients, a finding that suggests common disease-initiation mechanisms. The disease-linked clones were reported to be significantly enriched in matched synovial fluid samples from ankylosing spondylitis patients.

As regards this clonotype: The antigen it recognizes is unknown. No clone much larger than this one lies a single base away; base qualities are absent.

There are 16 amino acids in the CDR3, from cysteine to phenylalanine inclusive. Here the CDR3 DNA is all that survives: 48 bases in frame from base 1. The germline ends are 14 bases apart after V is trimmed by 3 bases and J by 0 bases. CDR1 and CDR2 (KGHSH, LQKENI) derive from the germline V gene. The receptor was derived from a male donor with ankylosing spondylitis. Sequencing was carried out using blood, either unsorted or a sorted T cell fraction (not recorded which). In this chain, TRBV18 is recombined with TRBJ2-5; perhaps TRBD1 is the D gene, with 5 bases matching. The CDR3 protein: CASSPFAQGYQETQYF. The DNA sequence is given as TGTGCCAGCTCACCCTTTGCGCAGGGCTACCAAGAGACCCAGTACTTC.